These 18 T cell receptor beta chains originate from one sample sequenced in a study of shared clonotypes between healthy human individuals. The method was immunoSEQ multiplex PCR; TCRdb's version includes in-frame clones alone and lacks a portion of them. The data show around 2.1 million clones, 90% to 97% seen once. Sequencing was done on a sample of naive CD4+ T cells sorted from blood. The subset: CD45RA+ positively selected. The receptors derive from a man younger than 30 in good health.

Here the CDR3 reads CASIRDSSYNEQFF. The CDR3 DNA reads TGTGCCAGCATACGGGACAGCTCCTACAATGAGCAGTTCTTC. This chain uses TRBV27 with TRBJ2-1; 7 bases align to TRBD1. The germline CDR1 and CDR2 sequences are MNHEY and SMNVEV (reference sequence). This CDR3 comprises 14 residues. With 7 bases clipped from V and 0 bases from J, the junction kept 3 bases outside the gene matches.

V is TRBV7-8 and J is TRBJ2-7; D gene ambiguous. Deletions cut 1 base from V and 2 bases from J, with 9 bases between. Germline loops: CDR1 SGHVS, CDR2 FQNEAQ. The CDR3 consists of 14 residues. The CDR3 here is CASSLGSYTYEQYF. The CDR3 DNA follows: TGTGCCAGCAGCTTAGGCAGTTACACCTACGAGCAGTACTTC. The variable domain in full, with the rest retrieved from reference TRBV7-8 and TRBJ2-7, is GAGVSQSPRYKVAKRGQDVALRCDPISGHVSLFWYQQALGQGPEFLTYFQNEAQLDKSGLPSDRFFAERPEGSVSTLKIQRTQQEDSAVYLCASSLGSYTYEQYFGPGTRLTVT.

The V gene is TRBV7-2, the J gene TRBJ2-1, with D possibly being TRBD1 or TRBD2 (5 bases each). Trimming pared 0 bases from V and 0 bases from J, leaving 9 bases between. Germline CDR1 reads SGHTA; CDR2 reads FQGNSA. This CDR3 region has 16 residues. This CDR3 reads CASSLAGASSYNEQFF. CDR3 bases: TGTGCCAGCAGCTTAGCCGGGGCAAGCTCCTACAATGAGCAGTTCTTC.

The V call is TRBV10-2, the J call TRBJ1-2; D is perhaps TRBD1 (5 bases). Trimming pared 10 bases from V and 4 bases from J, leaving 16 bases between. The germline CDR1 and CDR2 sequences are WSHSY and SAAADI. The CDR3 spans 13 residues. CDR3 loop: CATAFGATYGYTF. The CDR3 DNA reads TGCGCCACCGCCTTTGGGGCCACCTATGGCTACACCTTC.

In regard to this clone: This CDR3 is also generated by other DNA sequences in the sample. The chain has TRBV7-2 and TRBJ2-1; unclear D gene. Germline CDR1 is SGHTA and CDR2 is FQGNSA. The CDR3 contains 13 residues. V lost 2 bases and J lost 4, with 6 bases in between. CDR3 in DNA: TGTGCCAGCAGCTTAAGCAGTTACAATGAGCAGTTCTTC. This gives the protein CASSLSSYNEQFF.

The rearrangement joins TRBV18 to TRBJ2-1, with D maybe TRBD2 (5 bases). Trimming removed 3 bases at V and 0 bases at J, with 9 bases between. The CDR3 sequence is 15 residues long. CDR1 is KGHSH, CDR2 LQKENI, per germline. CDR3 residues: CASSPALDSYNEQFF. The CDR3 DNA reads TGTGCCAGCTCACCCGCACTAGACTCCTACAATGAGCAGTTCTTC.

The chain uses TRBV18 and TRBJ1-5, with D possibly matching TRBD1 (6 bases). The germline V and J ends were trimmed by 3 bases and 7 bases, with 16 bases remaining between them. The germline gives CDR1 KGHSH, CDR2 LQKENI. The CDR3 covers 15 residues. The CDR3 protein is CASSPETGLSQPQHF. The CDR3 bases are TGTGCCAGCTCACCGGAAACAGGGCTCTCACAGCCCCAGCATTTT.

This clone was seen just once. Other DNA variants within this sample encode the same CDR3. The chain combines TRBV7-9 with TRBJ1-4; D is unclear. CDR3 size: 13 residues. Germline V lookup: CDR1 SEHNR, CDR2 FQNEAQ (reference sequence). V was trimmed by 3 bases and J by 4 bases, leaving 6 bases between them. The CDR3 DNA sequence: TGTGCCAGCAGCTTCGCGGGTAATGAAAAACTGTTTTTT. It encodes CASSFAGNEKLFF.

The chain has TRBV5-1 and TRBJ2-5; the D gene could be TRBD1 or TRBD2 (6 bases each). Trimming shortened V by 0 bases and J by 2 bases, and 14 bases separated the two germline ends. The CDR3 totals 16 residues. The germline gives CDR1 SGHRS, CDR2 YFSETQ. CDR3 in DNA: TGCGCCAGCAGCTTGGCCGAGGGGGGAAAACAAGAGACCCAGTACTTC. It encodes CASSLAEGGKQETQYF. Filled out from reference TRBV5-1 and TRBJ2-5, the complete variable domain reads KAGVTQTPRYLIKTRGQQVTLSCSPISGHRSVSWYQQTPGQGLQFLFEYFSETQRNKGNFPGRFSGRQFSNSRSEMNVSTLELGDSALYLCASSLAEGGKQETQYFGPGTRLLVL.

V is TRBV2 and J is TRBJ1-5; D is unclear. Trimming removed 4 bases at V and 5 bases at J, with 12 bases between. The germline V gene encodes CDR1 SNHLY and CDR2 FYNNEI. The CDR3 runs 14 residues. CDR3 nucleotide sequence: TGTGCCAGCAGTGCGGTAAGCAGAGATCAGCCCCAGCATTTT. Protein sequence: CASSAVSRDQPQHF.

The V call is TRBV7-2, the J call TRBJ1-2; a weak D match, TRBD1 (6 bases). The V end lost 4 bases, the J end lost 8 bases, and 17 bases lay between the germline ends. This CDR3 contains 14 residues. Germline values: CDR1 SGHTA, CDR2 FQGNSA. The CDR3 loop is CASSSNRDIGGYTF. CDR3 coding DNA: TGTGCCAGCAGCTCCAACAGGGATATTGGGGGCTACACCTTC.

This chain connects TRBV28 to TRBJ2-5; TRBD2 agrees at 12 bases. Germline CDR1 reads MDHEN; CDR2 reads SYDVKM. The trim removed 3 bases at V and 5 bases at J, leaving 13 bases unmatched. There are 18 residues in the CDR3. For the CDR3, the DNA is TGTGCCAGCAGTTTCCTCGGACTAGCGGGACCTTTCGCGGAGACCCAGTACTTC. Encoded protein: CASSFLGLAGPFAETQYF.

The chain carries TRBV19 and TRBJ1-5; D uncertain. The V end was cut by 10 bases, the J end by 4 bases, with 11 bases between. The length of the CDR3 is 12 residues. Germline CDR1 reads LNHDA; CDR2 reads SQIVND (reference sequence). CDR3 nucleotide sequence: TGTGCCACCGACGACGGGAATCAGCCCCAGCATTTT. This codes for CATDDGNQPQHF.

Regarding this clone: Other nucleotide sequences from this sample produce the same CDR3. The chain carries TRBV18 and TRBJ2-5, with 8 bases identical to TRBD1. The CDR3 consists of 17 residues. Germline-derived CDR1 and CDR2 are KGHSH and LQKENI. The V segment lost 4 bases and the J segment 1 base; nucleotides outside the gene matches: 11. DNA of the CDR3: TGTGCCAGCTCACTTCAACAGGGGGACGTGCTCCAAGAGACCCAGTACTTC. It specifies CASSLQQGDVLQETQYF. The full variable domain, its missing parts supplied by reference TRBV18 and TRBJ2-5, is NAGVMQNPRHLVRRRGQEARLRCSPMKGHSHVYWYRQLPEEGLKFMVYLQKENIIDESGMPKERFSAEFPKEGPSILRIQQVVRGDSAAYFCASSLQQGDVLQETQYFGPGTRLLVL.

The CDR3 coding sequence is TGCAGTGCTAACAAGGTCTACGAGCAGTACTTC. Amino acids: CSANKVYEQYF. V is TRBV20-1 and J is TRBJ2-7; unclear D gene. Trimming shortened V by 4 bases and J by 3 bases, and 7 bases separated the two germline ends. Looked up from germline, CDR1 is DFQATT and CDR2 is SNEGSKA (reference sequence). The CDR3 is 11 amino acids.

Turning to this clone: The sample contains more than one DNA sequence encoding this CDR3. The V and J genes are TRBV6-6 and TRBJ2-7; D not certain. The CDR3 runs 14 residues. Germline V lookup: CDR1 MNHNY, CDR2 SVGAGI (reference sequence). V lost 0 bases to trimming and J lost 0 bases, with 6 bases between them. The CDR3 reads CASSYSASSYEQYF. The CDR3 DNA follows: TGTGCCAGCAGTTACTCAGCCAGCTCCTACGAGCAGTACTTC.

The chain carries TRBV6-6 and TRBJ1-6, with D possibly being TRBD1 (5 bases). Trimming removed 7 bases from V and 7 bases from J, with 11 bases in between. The germline CDR1 and CDR2 sequences are MNHNY and SVGAGI (reference sequence). The CDR3 runs 13 residues. The CDR3 sequence is CASMGRTNSPLHF. The CDR3 DNA is TGTGCCAGCATGGGGCGGACCAATTCACCCCTCCACTTT.

This clone was counted a single time. The V and J genes are TRBV30 and TRBJ1-2; tentatively, D is TRBD1 (5 bases). Per the germline V gene, CDR1 is GTSNPN and CDR2 is SVGIG (reference sequence). The CDR3 spans 12 residues. Between the trimmed V and J ends, which lost 2 bases and 8 bases, there was a span of 12 bases. As DNA, the CDR3 is TGTGCCTGGAGTTCTGACAGCGGAGGCTACACCTTC. Its translation is CAWSSDSGGYTF.